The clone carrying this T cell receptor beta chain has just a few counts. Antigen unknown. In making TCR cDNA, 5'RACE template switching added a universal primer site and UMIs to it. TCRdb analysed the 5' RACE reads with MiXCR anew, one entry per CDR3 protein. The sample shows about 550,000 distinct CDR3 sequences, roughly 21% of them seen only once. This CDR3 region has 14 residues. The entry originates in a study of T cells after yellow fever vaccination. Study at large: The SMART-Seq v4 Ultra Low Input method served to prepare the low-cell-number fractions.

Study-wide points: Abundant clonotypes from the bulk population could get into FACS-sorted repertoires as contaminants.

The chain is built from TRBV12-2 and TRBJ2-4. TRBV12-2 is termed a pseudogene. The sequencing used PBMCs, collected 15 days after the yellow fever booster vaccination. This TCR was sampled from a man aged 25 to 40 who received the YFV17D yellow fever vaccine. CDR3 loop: CASRLNLAKNIQYF. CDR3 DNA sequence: TGTGCAAGTCGCTTAAACCTAGCCAAAAACATTCAGTACTTC.